This TCR beta chain came from a study of T cells in Graves' hyperthyroidism and ophthalmopathy. Study-wide results and limits: Median prediction lead before ophthalmopathy onset was 6.5 months with the model.

A sample of blood taken at first hyperthyroidism diagnosis preceded any ophthalmopathy symptoms. At least ten counts were recorded for this clonotype. The antigen is undetermined. The CDR3 is 14 amino acids. Germline V gene data show CDR1 as LGHDT and CDR2 as YNNKEL (reference sequence). Trimming shortened V by 1 base and J by 0 bases, and 6 bases separated the two germline ends. Authors of the study amplified TCR beta CDR3 regions from RNA transcripts. In the first-round RT-PCR of the TCR CDR3, the HTBI primer set was used. TCRdb re-called the multiplex PCR reads with MiXCR, one entry per CDR3 protein. The table records 600,000 to 850,000 distinct CDR3 sequences, 15% to 20% of them present only once.

Sequenced material: blood. The V gene is TRBV3-1, the J gene TRBJ1-1; D is ambiguous. The sequence was obtained from a woman between 50 and 59 years old with Graves' hyperthyroidism that later progressed to Graves' ophthalmopathy. For the CDR3, the DNA is TGTGCCAGCAGCCAAGTAGCGTTGAACACTGAAGCTTTCTTT. Amino acids: CASSQVALNTEAFF.